The clone carrying this TCR beta chain was found many times. What it recognizes is unknown. CDR1 and CDR2 (germline): KGHSH, LQKENI. V was clipped by 1 base and J by 6 bases; unmatched bases: 7. The CDR3 totals 17 residues. The sample of blood was obtained at first hyperthyroidism diagnosis (before any ophthalmopathy symptoms). This entry comes from a study of T cells in Graves' hyperthyroidism and ophthalmopathy. In the study overall: Peripheral blood was collected at initial diagnosis, before any treatment.

Researchers took RNA transcripts and amplified the TCR beta CDR3 regions from them. TCR CDR3 underwent first-round RT-PCR with the HTBI primer set. TCRdb fed the multiplex PCR reads into MiXCR, producing one record per CDR3 protein. In the table there are under 300,000 distinct CDR3 sequences, about an eighth of which are singletons. Study observations and caveats: It was a median roughly 6.5 months before onset that the model predicted ophthalmopathy. Separating ophthalmopathy from stable hyperthyroidism was achieved by a 13 V-J model.

The chain couples TRBV18 to TRBJ2-1; TRBD2 agrees at 12 bases. The sequence derives from a woman aged 25 to 39 with Graves' hyperthyroidism that later progressed to Graves' ophthalmopathy. Sequencing was carried out using blood. The CDR3 sequence is CASSPRSSGRGPNEQFF. DNA of the CDR3: TGTGCCAGCTCACCACGGTCTAGCGGGAGGGGTCCCAATGAGCAGTTCTTC.